The next 10 T cell receptor beta chains were all read from a single sample in a study of T cell responses to AZD1222 COVID-19 vaccine. The method was immunoSEQ multiplex PCR; TCRdb's version includes in-frame clones alone and lacks a portion of them. The repertoire holds 75,000 to 100,000 clones, with around 85% as singletons. The sample in question was peripheral blood, obtained on day 0 of AZD1222 vaccination. All receptors derive from an adult in good health.

This sequence joins TRBV10-3 and TRBJ2-3, with 7 bases matching TRBD2. The CDR3 length is 17 residues. Losses at the gene ends were 2 bases for V and 7 bases for J; bases not matched to a gene: 15. CDR1 and CDR2 (germline): ENHRY, SYGVKD. The CDR3 DNA reads as TGTGCCATCAGTGAGGACGTGGGAGGGCCGGGTGCGAATACGCAGTATTTT. This encodes CAISEDVGGPGANTQYF.

V gene TRBV12-5 combines with J gene TRBJ2-3, with TRBD2 as a possible D gene (7 bases). The V and J ends lost 7 bases and 4 bases respectively, with 27 bases between them. Germline values: CDR1 LGHNT, CDR2 FRNRAP. The CDR3 runs 18 residues. The CDR3 sequence: CASAPSIGGGRVADTQYF. The CDR3 nucleotides are TGTGCTAGTGCCCCCTCAATCGGCGGGGGCCGAGTGGCAGATACGCAGTATTTT.

The chain joins TRBV7-9 to TRBJ1-6; D is unclear. In germline, CDR1 is SEHNR, CDR2 FQNEAQ (reference sequence). The V gene lost 1 base and the J gene lost 16 bases, with 8 bases spanning the gap. The CDR3 extends over 11 amino acids. In DNA, the CDR3 is TGTGCCAGCAGCTTAGTTGGGGTACTCCACTTT. This encodes CASSLVGVLHF.

The chain recombines TRBV12-3 or TRBV12-4 with TRBJ2-3; D not certain. Deletions cut 6 bases from V and 7 bases from J, with 11 bases between. The CDR3 is 12 residues long. CDR3 region: CASSERSHTQYF. CDR3 DNA: TGTGCCAGCAGCGAAAGGTCACATACGCAGTATTTT.

The genes are TRBV7-9 and TRBJ1-4; 7 nucleotides match TRBD1. The CDR3 runs to 18 residues. Germline values: CDR1 SEHNR, CDR2 FQNEAQ (reference sequence). After removal of 5 bases from V and 5 bases from J, the junction contained 17 bases not matched to a gene. CDR3 sequence: CASSQGTAFRPRNEKLFF. The CDR3 coding sequence is TGTGCCAGCAGCCAAGGGACAGCTTTCCGACCTCGCAATGAAAAACTGTTTTTT.

This chain uses TRBV7-9 with TRBJ1-1; D is perhaps TRBD1 (5 bases). The germline V gene encodes CDR1 SEHNR and CDR2 FQNEAQ (reference sequence). Trimming took 2 bases from V and 4 from J, leaving 11 bases between them. The length of the CDR3 is 14 residues. The CDR3 DNA reads TGTGCCAGCAGCTTACAGGCAGGGAGCACTGAAGCTTTCTTT. Its translation: CASSLQAGSTEAFF.

The V and J genes are TRBV6-5 and TRBJ1-6; D remains unclear. The V and J ends lost 2 bases and 0 bases respectively, with 2 bases between them. CDR3 length: 14 residues. Germline values: CDR1 MNHEY, CDR2 SVGAGI. As DNA, the CDR3 is TGTGCCAGCAGTTACGGCTCCTATAATTCACCCCTCCACTTT. Amino acids: CASSYGSYNSPLHF.

The chain links TRBV2 to TRBJ2-5, with TRBD2 matching over 12 bases. This CDR3 has 14 amino acids. V shed 5 bases and J 7 bases; nucleotides not matched to a gene: 5. Per the germline V gene, CDR1 is SNHLY and CDR2 is FYNNEI. CDR3 DNA sequence: TGTGCCAGCAGTAAGACTAGCGGGAGAGGGACCCAGTACTTC. Its protein product is CASSKTSGRGTQYF.

The chain has TRBV19 and TRBJ1-4; no clear D gene. This CDR3 contains 12 residues. The ends were cut back, 2 bases at V and 8 bases at J, with 6 bases in the middle. The germline CDR1 and CDR2 sequences are LNHDA and SQIVND (reference sequence). Here the CDR3 reads CASSISGEKLFF. In nucleotides, the CDR3 is TGTGCCAGTAGTATATCTGGGGAAAAACTGTTTTTT.

The rearrangement joins TRBV19 to TRBJ2-5; 8 bases match TRBD1. This CDR3 contains 15 residues. J gave up 5 bases and V 5 bases, and 10 bases lay outside the gene matches. In germline, CDR1 is LNHDA, CDR2 SQIVND (reference sequence). The CDR3 here is CASSFDRGTLETQYF. For the CDR3, the DNA is TGTGCCAGTAGTTTTGACAGGGGTACGTTGGAGACCCAGTACTTC.